This T cell receptor (beta chain) was documented in a study of lymphopenia after photon versus proton radiotherapy. Study-level results: Larger post-nadir TCR diversity loss correlated inversely with survival in deceased patients. After the lymphocyte nadir, photon-treated repertoires showed oligoclonal expansion, especially of CD8+ Temra cells.

Concerning this clone itself: Its antigen is as yet unknown.

The junction had 3 bases not matched to a gene; V was cut back by 5 bases and J by 1 base. CDR1 SGHTA and CDR2 FQGNSA come from the germline V gene. The CDR3 spans 14 residues. The method was immunoSEQ multiplex PCR; TCRdb's version includes in-frame clones alone and lacks a portion of them. The data hold about 160,000 clones, with approximately 91% observed a single time. The sequenced sample was peripheral blood, obtained from a patient treated with photon-based radiotherapy. V is TRBV7-2 and J is TRBJ2-3, with 7 bases fitting TRBD1. The sequence derives from a man in his fifties with gastric cancer. For the CDR3, the DNA is TGTGCCAGCAGCGCAGACAGGGGCACAGATACGCAGTATTTT. Translating it yields CASSADRGTDTQYF.